This TCR beta chain is from a study of blood T cell repertoires in COVID-19. V shed 5 bases and J 7 bases; nucleotides not matched to a gene: 6. Germline loops: CDR1 MGHRA, CDR2 YSYEKL. This CDR3 is built from 15 residues. Clones were read by immunoSEQ multiplex PCR, and TCRdb kept only the in-frame ones, dropping some. The sample lists roughly 230,000 clones; roughly 90% were seen once. The specimen sequenced was PBMCs or T cells enriched from blood (not recorded which). V is TRBV4-1 and J is TRBJ2-1; 12 bases line up with TRBD2. The receptor was isolated from a woman between 25 and 40 years old with acute COVID-19. CDR3 nucleotide sequence: TGCGCCAGCAGCAGCCTAGCGGGGGGGCCGAATGAGCAGTTCTTC. It translates to CASSSLAGGPNEQFF.